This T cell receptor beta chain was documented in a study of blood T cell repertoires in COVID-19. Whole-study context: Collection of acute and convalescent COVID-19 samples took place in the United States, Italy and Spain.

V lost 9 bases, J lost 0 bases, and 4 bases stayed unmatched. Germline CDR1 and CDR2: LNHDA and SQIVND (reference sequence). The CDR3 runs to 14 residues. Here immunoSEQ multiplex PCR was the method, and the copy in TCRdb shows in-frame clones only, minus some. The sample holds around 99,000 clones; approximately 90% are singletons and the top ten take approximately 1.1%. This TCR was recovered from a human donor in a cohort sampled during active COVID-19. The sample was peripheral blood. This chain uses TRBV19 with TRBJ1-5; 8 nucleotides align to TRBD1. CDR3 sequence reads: CASRTGYSNQPQHF. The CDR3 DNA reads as TGTGCCAGCAGGACAGGGTATAGCAATCAGCCCCAGCATTTT.